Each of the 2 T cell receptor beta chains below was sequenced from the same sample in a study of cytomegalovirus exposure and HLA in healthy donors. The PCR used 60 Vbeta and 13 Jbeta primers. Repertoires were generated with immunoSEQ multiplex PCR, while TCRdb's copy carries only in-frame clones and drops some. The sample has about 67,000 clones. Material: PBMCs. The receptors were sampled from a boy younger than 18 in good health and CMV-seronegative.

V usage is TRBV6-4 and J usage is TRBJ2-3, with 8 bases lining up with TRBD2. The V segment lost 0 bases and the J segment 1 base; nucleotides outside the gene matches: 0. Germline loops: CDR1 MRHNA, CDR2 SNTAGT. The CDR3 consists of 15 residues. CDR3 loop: CASSDSSGGTDTQYF. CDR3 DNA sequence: TGTGCCAGCAGTGACTCTAGCGGGGGCACAGATACGCAGTATTTT.

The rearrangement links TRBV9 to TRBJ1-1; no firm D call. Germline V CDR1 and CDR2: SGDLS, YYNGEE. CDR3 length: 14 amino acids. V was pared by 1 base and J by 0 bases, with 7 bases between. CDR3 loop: CASSVSPLNTEAFF. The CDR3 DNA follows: TGTGCCAGCAGCGTATCTCCCCTGAACACTGAAGCTTTCTTT.